This T cell receptor (beta chain) was recovered during a study of blood T cell repertoires in COVID-19. Method: immunoSEQ multiplex PCR; TCRdb's copy keeps in-frame clones and lacks some. The sample shows roughly 400,000 clones, 80% to 95% of them seen only once. Those enrolled, adults aged about 18 to 89 years, came from some 23 US areas. Two consecutive negative NP/OP PCR tests, clearance, or resolved symptoms defined Cohort 3 recovery. CDR3 size: 17 residues. V was pared by 5 bases and J by 4 bases, with 17 bases of the junction left unmatched. Germline loops: CDR1 SGHAT, CDR2 FQNNGV. The chain employs TRBV11-2 and TRBJ2-7, with TRBD2 matching over 7 bases. The sample was PBMCs or T cells enriched from blood (not recorded which). This receptor was taken from a man aged 18 to 35 who had recovered from COVID-19. CDR3 nucleotides: TGTGCCAGCAGCCCCGGGACCGGGGCGGGAGAGGTGTACGAGCAGTACTTC. Translating gives CASSPGTGAGEVYEQYF.